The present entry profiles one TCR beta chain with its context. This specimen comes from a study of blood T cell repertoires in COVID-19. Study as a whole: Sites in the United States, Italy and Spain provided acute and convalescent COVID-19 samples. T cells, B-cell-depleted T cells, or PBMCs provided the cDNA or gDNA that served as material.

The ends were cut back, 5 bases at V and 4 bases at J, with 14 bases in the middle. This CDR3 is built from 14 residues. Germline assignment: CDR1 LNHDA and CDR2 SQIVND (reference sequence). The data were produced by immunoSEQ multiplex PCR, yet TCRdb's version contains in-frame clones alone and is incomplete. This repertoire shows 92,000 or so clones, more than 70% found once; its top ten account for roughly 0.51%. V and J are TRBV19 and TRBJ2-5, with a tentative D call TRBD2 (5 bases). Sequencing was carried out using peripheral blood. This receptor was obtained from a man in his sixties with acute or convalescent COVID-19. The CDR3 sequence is CASSPEGLGETQYF. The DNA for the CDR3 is TGTGCCAGTAGTCCAGAGGGCTTGGGAGAGACCCAGTACTTC.